This T cell receptor (beta chain) was sequenced in a study of blood T cell repertoires in COVID-19. Study in general: Whether acute or convalescent, the COVID-19 samples came from the United States, Italy and Spain. PBMCs, B-cell-depleted T cells, or T cells were the source of the cDNA or gDNA that made up the material.

This clone showed up just once. V was trimmed by 2 bases and J by 7 bases, leaving 18 bases between them. The CDR3 extends over 16 amino acids. CDR1 is MDHEN, CDR2 SYDVKM, per germline. Source study methods: Reference gene primer amplification gave estimated nucleated cell counts. TCRdb's table, derived via immunoSEQ multiplex PCR, lists solely in-frame clones and lacks some. D and trimming come from the DNA, and the V and J calls and clone size come from that table. The sample yields tens of thousands of clones, roughly 92% seen once. Sequenced input: peripheral blood. The chain is built from TRBV28 and TRBJ1-5; tentatively, D is TRBD1 (6 bases). The receptor's source is a man over 45 with active COVID-19. The CDR3 sequence: CASSLRPTSRGQPQHF. In nucleotides, the CDR3 is TGTGCCAGCAGTTTACGGCCGACGAGTAGGGGGCAGCCCCAGCATTTT.